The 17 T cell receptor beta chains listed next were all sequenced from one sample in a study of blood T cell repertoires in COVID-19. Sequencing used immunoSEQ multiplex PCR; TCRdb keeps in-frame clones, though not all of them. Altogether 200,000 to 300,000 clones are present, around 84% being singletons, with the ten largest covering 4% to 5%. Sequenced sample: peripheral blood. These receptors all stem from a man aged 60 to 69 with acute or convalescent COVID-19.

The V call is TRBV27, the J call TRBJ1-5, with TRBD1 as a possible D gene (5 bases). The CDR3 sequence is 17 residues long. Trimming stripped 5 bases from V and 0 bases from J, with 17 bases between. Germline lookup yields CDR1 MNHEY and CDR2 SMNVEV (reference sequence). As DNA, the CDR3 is TGTGCCAGCAGTCAACGTCGGGGGAACCCTAGCAATCAGCCCCAGCATTTT. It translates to CASSQRRGNPSNQPQHF.

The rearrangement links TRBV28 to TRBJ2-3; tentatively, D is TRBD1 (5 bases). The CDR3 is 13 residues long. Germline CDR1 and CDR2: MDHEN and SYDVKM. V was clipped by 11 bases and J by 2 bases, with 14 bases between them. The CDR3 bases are TGTGCCGGGGCAGGGTCCCCCACAGATACGCAGTATTTT. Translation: CAGAGSPTDTQYF. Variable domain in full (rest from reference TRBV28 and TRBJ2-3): DVKVTQSSRYLVKRTGEKVFLECVQDMDHENMFWYRQDPGLGLRLIYFSYDVKMKEKGDIPEGYSVSREKKERFSLILESASTNQTSMYLCAGAGSPTDTQYFGPGTRLTVL.

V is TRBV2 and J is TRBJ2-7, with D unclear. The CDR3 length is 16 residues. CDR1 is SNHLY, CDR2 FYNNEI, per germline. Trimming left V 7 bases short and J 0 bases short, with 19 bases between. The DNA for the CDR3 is TGTGCCAGCAACGAAATCTTGGGTAGGAGCTCCTACGAGCAGTACTTC. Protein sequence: CASNEILGRSSYEQYF.

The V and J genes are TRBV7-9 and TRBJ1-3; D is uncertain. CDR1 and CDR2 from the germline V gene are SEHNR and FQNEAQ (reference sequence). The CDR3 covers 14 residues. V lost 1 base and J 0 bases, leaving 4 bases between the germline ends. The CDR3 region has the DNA TGTGCCAGCAGCTTAGGGCTCTCTGGAAACACCATATATTTT. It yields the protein CASSLGLSGNTIYF.

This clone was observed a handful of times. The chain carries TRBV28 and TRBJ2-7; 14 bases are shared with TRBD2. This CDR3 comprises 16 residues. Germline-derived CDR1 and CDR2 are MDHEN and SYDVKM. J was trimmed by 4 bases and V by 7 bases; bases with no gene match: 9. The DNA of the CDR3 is TGTGCCAGCACCCAACTGGGACTAGCGGGAGAATACGAGCAGTACTTC. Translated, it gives CASTQLGLAGEYEQYF. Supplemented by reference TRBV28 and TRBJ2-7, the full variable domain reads DVKVTQSSRYLVKRTGEKVFLECVQDMDHENMFWYRQDPGLGLRLIYFSYDVKMKEKGDIPEGYSVSREKKERFSLILESASTNQTSMYLCASTQLGLAGEYEQYFGPGTRLTVT.

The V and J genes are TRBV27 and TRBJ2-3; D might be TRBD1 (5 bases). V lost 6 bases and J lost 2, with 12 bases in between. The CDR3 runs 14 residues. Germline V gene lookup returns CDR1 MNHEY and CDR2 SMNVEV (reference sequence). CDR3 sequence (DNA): TGTGCCAGCAGCCCCAACAGGCCCACAGATACGCAGTATTTT. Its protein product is CASSPNRPTDTQYF.

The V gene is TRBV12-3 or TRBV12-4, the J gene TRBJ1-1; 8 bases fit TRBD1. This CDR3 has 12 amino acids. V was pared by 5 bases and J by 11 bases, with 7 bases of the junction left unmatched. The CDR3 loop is CASSQTGGRAFF. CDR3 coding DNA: TGTGCCAGCAGTCAAACAGGGGGTAGGGCTTTCTTT.

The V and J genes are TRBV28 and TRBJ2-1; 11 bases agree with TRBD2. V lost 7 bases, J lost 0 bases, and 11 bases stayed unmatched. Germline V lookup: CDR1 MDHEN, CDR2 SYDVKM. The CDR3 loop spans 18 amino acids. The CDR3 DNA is TGTGCCAGCAACTCCGGGACTAGCGGTCATAGCTCCTACAATGAGCAGTTCTTC. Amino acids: CASNSGTSGHSSYNEQFF. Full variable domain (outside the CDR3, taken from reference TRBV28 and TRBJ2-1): DVKVTQSSRYLVKRTGEKVFLECVQDMDHENMFWYRQDPGLGLRLIYFSYDVKMKEKGDIPEGYSVSREKKERFSLILESASTNQTSMYLCASNSGTSGHSSYNEQFFGPGTRLTVL.

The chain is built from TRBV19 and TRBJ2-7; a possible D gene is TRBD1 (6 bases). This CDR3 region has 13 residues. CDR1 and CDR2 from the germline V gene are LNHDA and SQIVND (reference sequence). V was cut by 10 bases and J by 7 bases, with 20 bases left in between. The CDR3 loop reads CATRGMPAREQYF. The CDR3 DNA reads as TGTGCCACCAGGGGTATGCCGGCTAGGGAGCAGTACTTC.

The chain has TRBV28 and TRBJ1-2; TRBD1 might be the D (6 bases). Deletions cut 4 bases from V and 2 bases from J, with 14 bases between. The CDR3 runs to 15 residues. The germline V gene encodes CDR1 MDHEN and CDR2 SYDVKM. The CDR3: CASSSMTGLNYGYTF. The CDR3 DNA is TGTGCCAGCAGTTCAATGACAGGCCTGAACTATGGCTACACCTTC.

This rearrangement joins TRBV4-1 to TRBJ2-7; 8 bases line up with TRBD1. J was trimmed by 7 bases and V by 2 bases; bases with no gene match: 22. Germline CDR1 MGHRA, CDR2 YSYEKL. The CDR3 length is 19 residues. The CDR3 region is CASSQIIPGQVPSRGEQYF. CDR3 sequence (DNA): TGCGCCAGCAGCCAAATTATTCCGGGACAGGTGCCGAGCCGGGGGGAGCAGTACTTC.

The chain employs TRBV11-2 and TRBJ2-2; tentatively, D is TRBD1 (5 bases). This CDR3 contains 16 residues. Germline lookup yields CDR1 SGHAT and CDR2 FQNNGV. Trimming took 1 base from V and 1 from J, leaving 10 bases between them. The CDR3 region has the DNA TGTGCCAGCAGCTTAGTTGTAGGGGTGAACACCGGGGAGCTGTTTTTT. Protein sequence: CASSLVVGVNTGELFF. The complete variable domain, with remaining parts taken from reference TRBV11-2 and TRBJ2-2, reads EAGVAQSPRYKIIEKRQSVAFWCNPISGHATLYWYQQILGQGPKLLIQFQNNGVVDDSQLPKDRFSAERLKGVDSTLKIQPAKLEDSAVYLCASSLVVGVNTGELFFGEGSRLTVL.

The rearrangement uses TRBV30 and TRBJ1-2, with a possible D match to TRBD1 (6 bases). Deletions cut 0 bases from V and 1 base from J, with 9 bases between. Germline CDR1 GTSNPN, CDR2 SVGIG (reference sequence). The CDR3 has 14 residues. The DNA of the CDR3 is TGTGCCTGGAGTGTAACAGGGATTAACTATGGCTACACCTTC. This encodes CAWSVTGINYGYTF. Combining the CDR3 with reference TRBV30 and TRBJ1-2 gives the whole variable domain SQTIHQWPATLVQPVGSPLSLECTVEGTSNPNLYWYRQAAGRGLQLLFYSVGIGQISSEVPQNLSASRPQDRQFILSSKKLLLSDSGFYLCAWSVTGINYGYTFGSGTRLTVV.

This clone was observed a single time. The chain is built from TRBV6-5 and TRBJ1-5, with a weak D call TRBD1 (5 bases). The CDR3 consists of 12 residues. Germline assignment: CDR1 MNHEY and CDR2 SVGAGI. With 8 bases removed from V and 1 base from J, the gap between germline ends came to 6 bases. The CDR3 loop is CASRGSNQPQHF. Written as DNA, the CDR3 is TGTGCCAGCCGGGGGAGCAATCAGCCCCAGCATTTT.

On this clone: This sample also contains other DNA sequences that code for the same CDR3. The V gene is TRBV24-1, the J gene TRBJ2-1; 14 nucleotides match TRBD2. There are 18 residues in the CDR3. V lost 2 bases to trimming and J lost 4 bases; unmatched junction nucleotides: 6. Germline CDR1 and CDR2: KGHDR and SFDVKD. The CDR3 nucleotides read TGTGCCACCAGTGATTCGACTAGCGGGAGGGCGGGATACAATGAGCAGTTCTTC. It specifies CATSDSTSGRAGYNEQFF.

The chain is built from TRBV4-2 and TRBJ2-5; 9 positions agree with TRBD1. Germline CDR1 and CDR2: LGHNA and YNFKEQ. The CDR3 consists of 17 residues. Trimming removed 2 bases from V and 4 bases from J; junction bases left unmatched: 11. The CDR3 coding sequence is TGTGCCAGCAGCCAATCAGCCGGGACAGGGTTTGTAGAGACCCAGTACTTC. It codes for CASSQSAGTGFVETQYF.

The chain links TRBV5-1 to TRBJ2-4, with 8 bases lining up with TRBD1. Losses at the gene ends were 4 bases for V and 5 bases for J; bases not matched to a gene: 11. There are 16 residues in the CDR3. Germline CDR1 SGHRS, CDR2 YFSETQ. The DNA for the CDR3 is TGCGCCAGCAGCCTATCAGGGGGCTCGAACCAAAACATTCAGTACTTC. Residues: CASSLSGGSNQNIQYF.